This T cell receptor (beta chain) came from a study of T cells in Graves' hyperthyroidism and ophthalmopathy. Lactation, pregnancy, other autoimmune disease or uncontrolled infection led to exclusion of patients. The PBMCs were taken from over 9.5 ml of fresh peripheral blood. General study points: Separating ophthalmopathy from stable hyperthyroidism was achieved by a 13 V-J model. Researchers found most expanded thyroid clonotypes above 0.001 in blood as well.

Trimming stripped 3 bases from V and 7 bases from J, with 7 bases between. The CDR3 runs 12 residues. Looked up from germline, CDR1 is SNHLY and CDR2 is FYNNEI. This clonotype has only a few counts. Its antigen remains unknown. There were TCR beta CDR3 regions amplified from RNA transcripts. First-round RT-PCR targeting the TCR CDR3 was performed with the HTBI primer set. One entry per CDR3 protein, called by TCRdb with MiXCR from the multiplex PCR reads. The sample carries some 770,000 distinct CDR3 sequences, about a sixth recorded once. The J gene is TRBJ2-1, the V gene TRBV2; maybe TRBD2 (6 bases). Sequenced material: blood. The sequence was collected from a young man with Graves' hyperthyroidism. CDR3 region: CASSERENEQFF. CDR3 bases: TGTGCCAGCAGTGAGCGGGAAAATGAGCAGTTCTTC.